These 5 T cell receptor beta chains came from one sample sequenced in a study of shared clonotypes between healthy human individuals. Only in-frame clones appear in the TCRdb table, and some are missing; sequencing was by immunoSEQ multiplex PCR. The sample has roughly 2.5 million clones; just over 90% are singletons. The sample was naive CD4+ T cells sorted from blood. Subset: CD45RA+ positively selected. All receptors derive from a man aged 18 to 29 in good health.

V usage is TRBV5-1 and J usage is TRBJ1-2; perhaps TRBD1 as D (5 bases). CDR1 is SGHRS, CDR2 YFSETQ, per germline. Deletions cut 0 bases from V and 2 bases from J, with 17 bases between. The CDR3 covers 17 residues. The CDR3 nucleotides read TGCGCCAGCAGCTTGGGCCTTGGGGGAGGTGCGAACTATGGCTACACCTTC. It specifies CASSLGLGGGANYGYTF.

The V gene is TRBV10-3, the J gene TRBJ2-7; 8 nucleotides align to TRBD2. J gave up 6 bases and V 7 bases, and 2 bases lay outside the gene matches. Germline V CDR1 and CDR2: ENHRY, SYGVKD. The CDR3 sequence is 11 residues long. CDR3 sequence: CAITGGVEQYF. CDR3 nucleotides: TGTGCCATCACCGGGGGGGTCGAGCAGTACTTC.

The CDR3 loop is CASSLDPGAWEKLFF. The CDR3 DNA reads TGCGCCAGCAGCTTGGATCCAGGGGCCTGGGAAAAACTGTTTTTT. The genes are TRBV5-1 and TRBJ1-4, with a possible D match to TRBD1 (6 bases). The CDR3 loop spans 15 amino acids. V was cut by 0 bases and J by 8 bases, with 14 bases left in between. Germline CDR1 reads SGHRS; CDR2 reads YFSETQ. Full variable domain (remainder filled in from reference TRBV5-1 and TRBJ1-4): KAGVTQTPRYLIKTRGQQVTLSCSPISGHRSVSWYQQTPGQGLQFLFEYFSETQRNKGNFPGRFSGRQFSNSRSEMNVSTLELGDSALYLCASSLDPGAWEKLFFGSGTQLSVL.

This clone was detected once. This sequence joins TRBV5-1 and TRBJ2-6, with D uncertain. The CDR3 runs to 17 residues. Trimming removed 1 base from V and 4 bases from J, with 15 bases in between. Germline CDR1 reads SGHRS; CDR2 reads YFSETQ. CDR3 nucleotide sequence: TGCGCCAGCAGCTTGAGGCCAGCAGATGCCGGGGCCAACGTCCTGACTTTC. This codes for CASSLRPADAGANVLTF.

This rearrangement joins TRBV7-2 to TRBJ2-1; 10 nucleotides match TRBD2. With V trimmed by 1 base and J by 8 bases, 8 bases remained unmatched. The CDR3 spans 16 residues. Germline assignment: CDR1 SGHTA and CDR2 FQGNSA. CDR3 DNA: TGTGCCAGCAGCTTAGGGGCCCTAGCGGGGGAGTATGAGCAGTTCTTC. This sequence encodes CASSLGALAGEYEQFF.